A selection of T cell receptor beta chains follows, all from one sample in a study of T cell repertoires in cytomegalovirus infection. TCRdb reprocessed the reads with MiXCR, giving one entry per CDR3 protein. The sample lists approximately 130,000 distinct CDR3 sequences; approximately 8.8% were seen once. What was sequenced was PBMCs. These receptor sequences come from a human donor in good health (CMV status not recorded). Some clones in this sample may be carry-over from other donors' samples. Each CDR3 is given with its conserved first and last residue. A D gene is named only where the DNA matches it firmly. Part of the rows lack a size; the others show once, few, many or a class for expanded clones.

size	V	J	D	DNA	CDR3
many	TRBV7-2	TRBJ2-1	TRBD2	TGTGCCAGCAGCTTACCCCCCGCCGCGGAACGGGGGGACTACAATGAGCAGTTCTTC	CASSLPPAAERGDYNEQFF
many	TRBV7-8	TRBJ2-3	TRBD2	TGTGCCAGCAGCAGACTAGCGGGGCCCTCTGGGGATACGCAGTATTTT	CASSRLAGPSGDTQYF
few	TRBV20-1	TRBJ1-1	-	TGCAGTGCTAGGGATCGAGTCCGAGGGAACACTGAAGCTTTCTTT	CSARDRVRGNTEAFF
many	TRBV7-2	TRBJ1-5	-	TGTGCCAGCAGCTTAGGTCCAGGGGTCAATCAGCCCCAGCATTTT	CASSLGPGVNQPQHF
-	TRBV19	TRBJ2-7	-	TGTGCCAGTAGTATCAGGACACCCTACGAGCAGTACTTC	CASSIRTPYEQYF
many	TRBV7-2	TRBJ1-6	-	TGTGCCAGCAGCTTAGTTCCGGACGGGAGATATTCACCCCTCCACTTT	CASSLVPDGRYSPLHF
many	TRBV19	TRBJ1-3	-	TGTGCCAGTAGTGTCACCGGGACGGCTGGAAACACCATATATTTT	CASSVTGTAGNTIYF
many	TRBV7-2	TRBJ2-7	TRBD2	TGTGCCAGCAGCTTTCAAGGCGGGAGGTCTTCCTACGAGCAGTACTTC	CASSFQGGRSSYEQYF
many	TRBV7-9	TRBJ2-1	-	TGTGCCAGCAGCCCTCCCCGGCAAGTTCTGTACAATGAGCAGTTCTTC	CASSPPRQVLYNEQFF
few	TRBV6-6	TRBJ2-7	-	TGTGCCAGCACTCTCGGACAGTACGAGCAGTACTTC	CASTLGQYEQYF
many	TRBV29-1	TRBJ1-1	-	TGCAGCGTTGGGGCAGGGTGGGGCACTGAAGCTTTCTTT	CSVGAGWGTEAFF
many	TRBV7-3	TRBJ2-3	-	TGTGCCAGCAGCCCCTCAGGTTTGGATACGCAGTATTTT	CASSPSGLDTQYF
many	TRBV11-1	TRBJ2-1	TRBD2	TGTGCCAGCAGTTGGGAGGACGGGGGGGCCGAGGATGAGCAGTTCTTC	CASSWEDGGAEDEQFF
-	TRBV28	TRBJ2-3	TRBD2	TGTGCCAGCAGATCCGACGGGGGGGTGTGGGCAGATACGCAGTATTTT	CASRSDGGVWADTQYF
many	TRBV7-2	TRBJ2-6	-	TGTGCCAGCACTCCTGGGGCCAACGTCCTGACTTTC	CASTPGANVLTF
many	TRBV10-3	TRBJ2-5	TRBD1	TGTGCCATCAGGTCGGACAGGGTGGATAACCAAGAGACCCAGTACTTC	CAIRSDRVDNQETQYF
many	TRBV10-3	TRBJ2-7	-	TGTGCGGCCATGGCGGTGCACACGGCCTACGAGCAGTACTTC	CAAMAVHTAYEQYF
-	TRBV9	TRBJ1-2	-	TGTGCCAGCAGCGTAGCCGCACAGGGAAATGGCTACACCTTC	CASSVAAQGNGYTF
many	TRBV28	TRBJ1-5	TRBD1	TGTGCCAGCAGTCCTTCTGACAGGGGGGTCAATCAGCCCCAGCATTTT	CASSPSDRGVNQPQHF
many	TRBV7-9	TRBJ1-1	-	TGTGCCAGCAGCCTCGAAGGGGGCACTGAAGCTTTCTTT	CASSLEGGTEAFF
many	TRBV4-2	TRBJ1-1	TRBD1	TGTGCCAGCAGCGCTCCTGACAGGGGGGAGAACACTGAAGCTTTCTTT	CASSAPDRGENTEAFF
many	TRBV7-9	TRBJ2-7	TRBD1	TGTGCCAGCAGCCACGCCGGGACAGGAACCTACGAGCAGTACTTC	CASSHAGTGTYEQYF
many	TRBV4-1	TRBJ1-2	-	TGCGCCAGCAGCCAAGAGCCCAGTGGAGGCGGCTATGGCTACACCTTC	CASSQEPSGGGYGYTF
few	TRBV29-1	TRBJ2-5	-	TGCAGCGTCCGAGGGGCGGGTTTAGAGACCCAGTACTTC	CSVRGAGLETQYF
many	TRBV29-1	TRBJ2-7	-	TGCAGCGCAAGAAAGTCGGACTACGAGCAGTACTTC	CSARKSDYEQYF
many	TRBV6-5	TRBJ2-1	TRBD2	TGTGCCAGCAGTTACGGACTAGCGTTTGAGCAGTTCTTC	CASSYGLAFEQFF
few	TRBV6-6	TRBJ2-2	-	TGTGCCAGCAGTCCCGACATCGCCGGGGAGCTGTTTTTT	CASSPDIAGELFF
many	TRBV6-6	TRBJ1-4	-	TGTGCCAGCAGTTACCCTGAGACGGCAACTAATGAAAAACTGTTTTTT	CASSYPETATNEKLFF
few	TRBV28	TRBJ1-2	TRBD1	TGTGCCAGCAGTTTATCCCTAGGGACAGCCACAAGTAGCTATGGCTACACCTTC	CASSLSLGTATSSYGYTF
few	TRBV5-6	TRBJ1-1	-	TGTGCCAGCAGCTTTACAGGCTTACGGACTGAAGCTTTCTTT	CASSFTGLRTEAFF
few	TRBV20-1	TRBJ2-3	TRBD2	TGCAGTGCTAGCCTTCGGGGGGGTATCACAGATACGCAGTATTTT	CSASLRGGITDTQYF
-	TRBV25-1	TRBJ1-6	-	TGTGCCAGCAGTGAAGCAAATTCACCCCTCCACTTT	CASSEANSPLHF
many	TRBV3-1	TRBJ1-2	-	TGTGCCAGCAGCCAAGTAGCCTGGGGAAGGGAGTATGGCTACACCTTC	CASSQVAWGREYGYTF
many	TRBV7-8	TRBJ2-1	TRBD2	TGTGCCAGCAGCCGGACTAGCGTGCACAATGAGCAGTTCTTC	CASSRTSVHNEQFF
many	TRBV29-1	TRBJ2-5	-	TGCAGCGTTCGTCCGCAAGAGACCCAGTACTTC	CSVRPQETQYF
many	TRBV15	TRBJ1-5	-	TGTGCCACCAGCAGTGGAGGGGGAAGCAATCAGCCCCAGCATTTT	CATSSGGGSNQPQHF
few	TRBV20-1	TRBJ1-5	-	TGCAGTGCTAGTAAGGGTTTGGGCGGGTATAGCAATCAGCCCCAGCATTTT	CSASKGLGGYSNQPQHF
-	TRBV28	TRBJ2-7	-	TGTGCCAGCACCCCCCCTGGACAAGAGTTCGACGAGCAGTACTTC	CASTPPGQEFDEQYF
few	TRBV11-2	TRBJ2-7	TRBD1	TGTGCCAGCAGCTTAGATCGGGCACAGGGGGCCTACGAGCAGTACTTC	CASSLDRAQGAYEQYF
many	TRBV5-5	TRBJ2-2	-	TGTGCCAGCTGCCTGGGGGAGGTCGGGGAGCTGTTTTTT	CASCLGEVGELFF
many	TRBV7-2	TRBJ2-3	TRBD2	TGTGCCAGCAGTCAAAGACTAGCGGGGTCAGATACGCAGTATTTT	CASSQRLAGSDTQYF
many	TRBV6-2/TRBV6-3	TRBJ2-1	-	TGTGCCAGCAGTCCAAGCTTAATACGATACAATGAGCAGTTCTTC	CASSPSLIRYNEQFF
many	TRBV2	TRBJ1-5	-	TGTGCCAGCACTAGGGATAGCAATCAGCCCCAGCATTTT	CASTRDSNQPQHF